The clone carrying this T cell receptor (beta chain) was seen only a few times. What it binds is unknown. This CDR3 region has 14 residues. Between the trimmed V and J ends, which lost 4 bases and 4 bases, there was a span of 10 bases. Germline CDR1 MNHNS, CDR2 SASEGT. TCRdb re-called the 5' RACE reads through MiXCR, storing one row per CDR3 protein. The table includes 400,000 or so distinct CDR3 sequences, approximately 9.1% detected once. The entry originates in a study of identical twins. Study-wide points: Out-of-frame alpha sequences that twins shared showed excess low generation probability.

This receptor was obtained from a woman aged 45-65 years in good health. Sequences were obtained from naive T cells sorted from blood. The genes are TRBV6-1 and TRBJ2-2; possible D gene TRBD2, 6 bases. Here the CDR3 reads CASSVSGTTGELFF. CDR3 in DNA: TGTGCCAGCAGTGTTAGCGGAACCACCGGGGAGCTGTTTTTT.